The TCR beta chain described here comes from a study of T cells in Graves' hyperthyroidism and ophthalmopathy. General study results and limits: Also found in blood were most expanded thyroid clonotypes above 0.001.

In its sample, this clonotype was seen many times. Its antigen is currently unknown. The CDR3 loop spans 14 amino acids. The germline gives CDR1 SGHVS, CDR2 FQNEAQ. V lost 5 bases and J 6 bases, leaving 16 bases between the germline ends. Amplification targeted TCR beta CDR3 regions from RNA transcripts. During a first-round RT-PCR of the TCR CDR3, the HTBI primer set was used. TCRdb used MiXCR to reprocess the multiplex PCR reads, holding one entry per CDR3 protein. The data hold around 580,000 distinct CDR3 sequences, with 16% observed a single time. The sample consisted of blood. V usage is TRBV7-8 and J usage is TRBJ1-1; the D is unclear. This receptor was taken from a woman between 18 and 30 years old with Graves' hyperthyroidism. The CDR3 reads CASSQRMVSPEAFF. CDR3 coding DNA: TGTGCCAGCAGCCAAAGGATGGTTTCCCCTGAAGCTTTCTTT.